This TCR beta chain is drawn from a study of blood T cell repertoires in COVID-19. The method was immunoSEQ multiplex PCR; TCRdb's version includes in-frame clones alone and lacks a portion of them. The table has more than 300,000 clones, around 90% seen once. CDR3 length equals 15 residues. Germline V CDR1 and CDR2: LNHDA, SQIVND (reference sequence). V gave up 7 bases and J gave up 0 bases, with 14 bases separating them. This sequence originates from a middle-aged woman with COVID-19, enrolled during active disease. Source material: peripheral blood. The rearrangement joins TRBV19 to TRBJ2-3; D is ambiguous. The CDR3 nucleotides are TGTGCCAGTAATAACGGTCGGGTGAGCACAGATACGCAGTATTTT. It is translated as CASNNGRVSTDTQYF.